Following are 14 T cell receptor beta chains from one sample sequenced in a study of T cell responses to AZD1222 COVID-19 vaccine. TCRdb keeps only in-frame clones here, not all; method: immunoSEQ multiplex PCR. The table lists about 260,000 clones, approximately 93% of them singletons. Sequencing was performed on peripheral blood, taken on day 0 of AZD1222 vaccination. These receptors were collected from an adult in good health.

The V call is TRBV2, the J call TRBJ2-7; 9 bases fit TRBD2. Trimming took 5 bases from V and 4 from J; bases not matched to a gene: 6. The CDR3 has 14 residues. Germline V gives CDR1 SNHLY, CDR2 FYNNEI. In nucleotides, the CDR3 is TGTGCCAGCAGTTTTAGCGGGAGCGGGTACGAGCAGTACTTC. Amino acid sequence: CASSFSGSGYEQYF.

The chain joins TRBV4-1 to TRBJ1-6, with D hard to call. Germline V lookup: CDR1 MGHRA, CDR2 YSYEKL. CDR3 length: 17 residues. Trimming removed 1 base at V and 0 bases at J, with 10 bases between. In DNA form, the CDR3 reads TGCGCCAGCAGCCAAGCAAGCTGGGGCTCCTATAATTCACCCCTCCACTTT. The encoded protein is CASSQASWGSYNSPLHF.

In this sample, this clone turned up once. The chain's CDR3 is CASSSGTVSLTGELFF. DNA of the CDR3: TGCGCCAGCAGCTCAGGGACAGTTTCGCTCACCGGGGAGCTGTTTTTT. The chain is built from TRBV5-1 and TRBJ2-2, with 7 bases aligning to TRBD1. This CDR3 is built from 16 residues. Per germline, CDR1 SGHRS and CDR2 YFSETQ. With 3 bases clipped from V and 4 bases from J, the junction kept 9 bases outside the gene matches.

The chain couples TRBV4-1 to TRBJ2-1; 7 bases are a match to TRBD1. This CDR3 contains 16 residues. From germline, CDR1 is MGHRA and CDR2 YSYEKL. V was clipped by 3 bases and J by 3 bases; unmatched bases: 8. CDR3 sequence (DNA): TGCGCCAGCAGCCAGCCGGGACAGAGAGTCTACAATGAGCAGTTCTTC. It specifies CASSQPGQRVYNEQFF.

The J gene is TRBJ2-7, the V gene TRBV7-2; D gene ambiguous. Germline loops: CDR1 SGHTA, CDR2 FQGNSA. The CDR3 extends over 14 amino acids. The V and J ends lost 0 bases and 4 bases respectively, with 10 bases between them. The CDR3 sequence is CASSLAFPNYEQYF. DNA for the CDR3: TGTGCCAGCAGCTTAGCGTTCCCAAATTACGAGCAGTACTTC.

The rearrangement joins TRBV28 to TRBJ1-1; D unresolved. The CDR3 is 15 residues long. Germline CDR1 MDHEN, CDR2 SYDVKM. The ends were cut back, 6 bases at V and 6 bases at J, with 20 bases in the middle. The CDR3 loop is CASSLSADAPPEAFF. As DNA, the CDR3 is TGTGCCAGCAGCCTGTCGGCAGACGCTCCACCTGAAGCTTTCTTT.

The V call is TRBV2, the J call TRBJ1-5, with 7 bases lining up with TRBD1. The CDR3 contains 19 residues. Germline loops: CDR1 SNHLY, CDR2 FYNNEI. V lost 0 bases, J lost 6 bases, and 17 bases stayed unmatched. This chain's CDR3 is CASSEALLRRPRGTQPQHF. CDR3 nucleotides: TGTGCCAGCAGTGAAGCGCTGCTCCGGCGCCCCAGGGGGACTCAGCCCCAGCATTTT.

This sequence joins TRBV27 and TRBJ1-2; no reliable D call. CDR1 is MNHEY, CDR2 SMNVEV, per germline (reference sequence). The CDR3 totals 12 residues. V lost 1 base and J lost 4, with 4 bases in between. The CDR3 region has the DNA TGTGCCAGCAGTTTATATACCTATGGCTACACCTTC. It encodes CASSLYTYGYTF.

The chain couples TRBV28 to TRBJ2-7; a weak D match, TRBD2 (6 bases). Germline CDR1 and CDR2: MDHEN and SYDVKM. The CDR3 runs 14 residues. V was trimmed by 4 bases and J by 0 bases, leaving 10 bases between them. CDR3 DNA: TGTGCCAGCAGTTCCGGGGGAAGCTCCTACGAGCAGTACTTC. Translation gives CASSSGGSSYEQYF. Complete variable domain (other parts from reference TRBV28 and TRBJ2-7): DVKVTQSSRYLVKRTGEKVFLECVQDMDHENMFWYRQDPGLGLRLIYFSYDVKMKEKGDIPEGYSVSREKKERFSLILESASTNQTSMYLCASSSGGSSYEQYFGPGTRLTVT.

The chain has TRBV6-5 and TRBJ1-1; D is undetermined. V was clipped by 3 bases and J by 1 base, with 15 bases between them. CDR3 length: 16 residues. Germline assignment: CDR1 MNHEY and CDR2 SVGAGI. The CDR3 is CASSYRKEIRNTEAFF. The CDR3 DNA reads TGTGCCAGCAGTTATCGTAAGGAGATCCGGAACACTGAAGCTTTCTTT.

This clone was detected only a few times. As DNA, the CDR3 is TGTGCCAGCAGCGTCCAAGGACAGGCCGGCGGGGAGCTGTTTTTT. It specifies CASSVQGQAGGELFF. The chain employs TRBV9 and TRBJ2-2; 7 nucleotides agree with TRBD1. The germline CDR1 and CDR2 sequences are SGDLS and YYNGEE. V lost 2 bases, J lost 7 bases, and 8 bases stayed unmatched. This CDR3 is built from 15 residues.

The chain uses TRBV27 and TRBJ1-5; 7 bases fit TRBD1. The V gene end was trimmed by 5 bases and the J gene end by 9 bases; junction bases not matched to a gene: 10. There are 14 residues in the CDR3. From germline, CDR1 is MNHEY and CDR2 SMNVEV (reference sequence). The CDR3 sequence is CASSPGQEARPQHF. CDR3 nucleotide sequence: TGTGCCAGCAGTCCAGGACAGGAGGCTCGGCCCCAGCATTTT.

The chain is built from TRBV7-2 and TRBJ2-1, with D possibly being TRBD2 (6 bases). The CDR3 runs 14 residues. Germline CDR1 SGHTA, CDR2 FQGNSA. The V gene lost 4 bases and the J gene lost 9 bases, with 16 bases spanning the gap. The CDR3 is CASSSGGSLAEQFF. The DNA of the CDR3 is TGTGCCAGCAGCTCCGGAGGGAGCCTTGCTGAGCAGTTCTTC.

In DNA form, the CDR3 reads TGCGCCAGCAGTCCCGGGACAGGGGATCAGCCCCAGCATTTT. It translates to CASSPGTGDQPQHF. The chain has TRBV5-1 and TRBJ1-5; TRBD1 aligns across 10 bases. Germline trimming cut 5 bases from V and 5 bases from J; bases unmatched to any gene: 4. CDR3 length: 14 amino acids. Germline-derived CDR1 and CDR2 are SGHRS and YFSETQ.